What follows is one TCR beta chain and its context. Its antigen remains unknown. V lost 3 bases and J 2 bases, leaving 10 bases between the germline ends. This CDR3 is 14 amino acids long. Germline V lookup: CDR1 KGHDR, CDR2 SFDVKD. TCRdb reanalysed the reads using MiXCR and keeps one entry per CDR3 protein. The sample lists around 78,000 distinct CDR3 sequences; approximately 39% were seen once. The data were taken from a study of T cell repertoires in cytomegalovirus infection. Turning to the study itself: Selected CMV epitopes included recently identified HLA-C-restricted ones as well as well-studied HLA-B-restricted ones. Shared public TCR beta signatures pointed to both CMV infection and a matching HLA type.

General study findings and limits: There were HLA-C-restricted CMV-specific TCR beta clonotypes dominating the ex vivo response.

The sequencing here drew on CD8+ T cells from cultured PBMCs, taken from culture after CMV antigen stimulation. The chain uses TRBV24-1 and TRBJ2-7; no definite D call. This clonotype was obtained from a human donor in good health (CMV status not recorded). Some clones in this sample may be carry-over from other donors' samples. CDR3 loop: CATSDVGRPYEQYF. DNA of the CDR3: TGTGCCACCAGTGATGTTGGAAGGCCCTACGAGCAGTACTTC.